This TCR beta chain derives from a study of neurological immune-mediated disorders. The V segment lost 4 bases and the J segment 1 base; nucleotides outside the gene matches: 4. Germline CDR1 reads SQVTM; CDR2 reads ANQGSEA. The CDR3 is 15 amino acids. Synthesis of cDNA used 5'RACE (with 10-nucleotide random UMIs). One entry per CDR3 protein, called by TCRdb with MiXCR from the 5' RACE reads. The table lists 55,000 to 70,000 distinct CDR3 sequences, approximately 5.3% of them singletons. This clonotype was detected ten times or more. The chain has TRBV29-1 and TRBJ2-1; 10 bases align to TRBD2. This receptor was identified in a human donor with multiple sclerosis. The donor label of this sample is uncertain. The sequenced sample was PBMCs. For the CDR3, the DNA is TGCAGCGTTGGTAGCGGGGGGAGGTCCTACAATGAGCAGTTCTTC. Residues: CSVGSGGRSYNEQFF.